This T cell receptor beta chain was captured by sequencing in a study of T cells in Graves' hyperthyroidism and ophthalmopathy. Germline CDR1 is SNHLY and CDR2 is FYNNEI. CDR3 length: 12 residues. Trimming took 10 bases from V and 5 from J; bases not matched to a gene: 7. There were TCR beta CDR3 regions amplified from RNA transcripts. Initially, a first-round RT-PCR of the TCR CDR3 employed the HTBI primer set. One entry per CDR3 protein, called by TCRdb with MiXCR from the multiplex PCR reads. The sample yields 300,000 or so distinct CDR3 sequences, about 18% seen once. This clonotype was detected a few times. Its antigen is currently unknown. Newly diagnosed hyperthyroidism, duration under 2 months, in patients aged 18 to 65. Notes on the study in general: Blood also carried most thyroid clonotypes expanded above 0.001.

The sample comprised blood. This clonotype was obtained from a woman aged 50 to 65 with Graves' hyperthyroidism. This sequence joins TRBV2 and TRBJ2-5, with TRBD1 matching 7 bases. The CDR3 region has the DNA TGTGCCACTACGACAGGGCGCGAGACCCAGTACTTC. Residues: CATTTGRETQYF.